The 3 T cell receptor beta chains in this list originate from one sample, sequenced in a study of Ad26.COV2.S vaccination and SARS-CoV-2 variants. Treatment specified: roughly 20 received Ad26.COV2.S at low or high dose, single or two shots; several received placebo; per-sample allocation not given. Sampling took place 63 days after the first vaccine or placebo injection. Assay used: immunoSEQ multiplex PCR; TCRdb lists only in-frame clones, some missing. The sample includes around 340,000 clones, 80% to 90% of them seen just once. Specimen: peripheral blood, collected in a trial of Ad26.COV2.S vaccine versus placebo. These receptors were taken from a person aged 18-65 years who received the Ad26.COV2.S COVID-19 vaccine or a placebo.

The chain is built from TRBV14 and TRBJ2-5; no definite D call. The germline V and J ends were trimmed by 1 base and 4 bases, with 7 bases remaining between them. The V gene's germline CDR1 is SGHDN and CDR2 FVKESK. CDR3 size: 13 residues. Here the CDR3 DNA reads TGTGCCAGCAGCCAAGGACTGCCAGAGACCCAGTACTTC. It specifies CASSQGLPETQYF.

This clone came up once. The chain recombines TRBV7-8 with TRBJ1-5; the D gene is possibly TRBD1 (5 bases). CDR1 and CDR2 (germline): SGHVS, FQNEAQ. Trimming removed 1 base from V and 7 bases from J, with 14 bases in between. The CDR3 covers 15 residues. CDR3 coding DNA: TGTGCCAGCAGCTTAGAGAGGACATCGGGACAGCCCCAGCATTTT. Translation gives CASSLERTSGQPQHF.

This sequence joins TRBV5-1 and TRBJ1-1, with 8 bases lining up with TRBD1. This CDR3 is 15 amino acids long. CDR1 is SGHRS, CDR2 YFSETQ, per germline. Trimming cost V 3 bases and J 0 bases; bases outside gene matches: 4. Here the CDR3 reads CASSSRQGMNTEAFF. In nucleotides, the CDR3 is TGCGCCAGCAGCTCGCGACAGGGGATGAACACTGAAGCTTTCTTT. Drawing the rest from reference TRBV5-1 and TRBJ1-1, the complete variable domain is KAGVTQTPRYLIKTRGQQVTLSCSPISGHRSVSWYQQTPGQGLQFLFEYFSETQRNKGNFPGRFSGRQFSNSRSEMNVSTLELGDSALYLCASSSRQGMNTEAFFGQGTRLTVV.